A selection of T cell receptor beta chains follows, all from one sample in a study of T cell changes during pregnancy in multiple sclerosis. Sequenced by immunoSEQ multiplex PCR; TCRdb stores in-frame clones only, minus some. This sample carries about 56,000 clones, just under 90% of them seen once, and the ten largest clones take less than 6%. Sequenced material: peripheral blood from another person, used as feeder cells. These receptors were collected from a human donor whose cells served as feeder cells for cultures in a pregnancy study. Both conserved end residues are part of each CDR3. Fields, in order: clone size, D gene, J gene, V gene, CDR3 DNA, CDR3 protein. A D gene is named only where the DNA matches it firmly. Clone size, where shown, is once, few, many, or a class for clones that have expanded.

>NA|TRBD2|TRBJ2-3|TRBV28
TGTGCCAGCAGTTCAGCGGGGAGCACAGATACGCAGTATTTT
CASSSAGSTDTQYF
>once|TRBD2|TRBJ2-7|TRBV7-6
TGTGCCAGCAGCTTAGTAGGTACCTTTGGTAGCGGGAGCTACGAGCAGTACTTC
CASSLVGTFGSGSYEQYF
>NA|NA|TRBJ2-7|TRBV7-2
TGTGCCAGCAGCTTATATCAGGGTCCCTACGAGCAGTACTTC
CASSLYQGPYEQYF
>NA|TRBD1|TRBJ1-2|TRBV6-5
TGTGCCAACAGTGCGACAGGGGGGATGTACTACGGCTACACCTTC
CANSATGGMYYGYTF
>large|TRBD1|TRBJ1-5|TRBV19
TGTGCCAGTACCTCGGTGGACAGGGAAGCTCAGCCCCAGCATTTT
CASTSVDREAQPQHF
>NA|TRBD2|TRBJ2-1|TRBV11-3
TGTGCCAGCAGCTCTTGGCCGGGACTAGCGGCAAATGAGCAGTTCTTC
CASSSWPGLAANEQFF
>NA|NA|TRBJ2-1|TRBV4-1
TGCGCCAGCAGCCAAGATGGAAGGTGGAGCTCCTACAATGAGCAGTTCTTC
CASSQDGRWSSYNEQFF
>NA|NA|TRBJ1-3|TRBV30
TGTGCCATACCAGTCATATATTTT
CAIPVIYF
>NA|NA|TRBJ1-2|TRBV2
TGTGCCAGCAGTGCAGACCGCCCTCTTAACTATGGCTACACCTTC
CASSADRPLNYGYTF
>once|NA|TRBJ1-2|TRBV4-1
TGCGCCAGCAGCCAAATAGGGGATTATTATGGCTACACCTTC
CASSQIGDYYGYTF
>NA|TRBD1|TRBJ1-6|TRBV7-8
TGTGCCAGCAGCTTAGCGGGACAGGGCGGTAATTCACCCCTCCACTTT
CASSLAGQGGNSPLHF
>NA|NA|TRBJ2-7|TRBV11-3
TGTGCCAGCAGCATACAGGACGGCGAGCAGTACTTC
CASSIQDGEQYF
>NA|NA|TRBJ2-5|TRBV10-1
TGCGCCAGCAGTGATAGGAGTACGCAAGAGACCCAGTACTTC
CASSDRSTQETQYF
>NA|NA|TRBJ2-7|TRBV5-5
TGTGCCAGCAGCTTACGTCTACAAACCTACGAGCAGTACTTC
CASSLRLQTYEQYF
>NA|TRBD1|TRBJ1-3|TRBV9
TGTGCCAGCAGCGTGGGTCAGGGGGAAGGAAACACCATATATTTT
CASSVGQGEGNTIYF
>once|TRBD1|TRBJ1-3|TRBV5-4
TGTGCCAGCAGTCCCGGGACAGACCTTTTGACCATATATTTT
CASSPGTDLLTIYF
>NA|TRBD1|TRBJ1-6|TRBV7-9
TGTGCCAGCAGCGGTGCCGGGACAGGGGGCTTATACTATAATTCACCCCTCCACTTT
CASSGAGTGGLYYNSPLHF
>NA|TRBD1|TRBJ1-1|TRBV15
TGTGCCACCAGCAAAGACAGGGGCACTGAAGCTTTCTTT
CATSKDRGTEAFF
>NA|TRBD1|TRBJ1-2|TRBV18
TGTGCCAGCTCTAGTAGACAGGGAACGATGGTAAAGGACGGCTACACCTTC
CASSSRQGTMVKDGYTF
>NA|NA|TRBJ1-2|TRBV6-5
TGTGCCAGCAGCTCCCCAGGGTTCGGCTACACCTTC
CASSSPGFGYTF
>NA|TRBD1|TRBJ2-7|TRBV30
TGTGCCTGGGATCGGGGACAGGGGGCCAAGTACGAGCAGTACTTC
CAWDRGQGAKYEQYF
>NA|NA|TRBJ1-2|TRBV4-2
TGTGCCAGCAGCCAAGGCGACAGTGGAAACTATGGCTACACCTTC
CASSQGDSGNYGYTF
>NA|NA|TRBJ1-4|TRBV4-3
TGCGCCAGCAGCCAAGGTAGAGGTGGCAGCCGCAATGAAAAACTGTTTTTT
CASSQGRGGSRNEKLFF
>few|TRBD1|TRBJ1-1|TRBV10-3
TGTGCCATCAGTGAGTCGCGACAGGGTCGGACTGAAGCTTTCTTT
CAISESRQGRTEAFF
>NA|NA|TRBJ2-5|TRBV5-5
TGTGCCAGCAGCTCCATCGGGAGTAAAGGGGAGACCCAGTACTTC
CASSSIGSKGETQYF
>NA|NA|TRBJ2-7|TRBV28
TGTGCCACCACCTCTGGGTGGGGAATCTACGAGCAGTACTTC
CATTSGWGIYEQYF
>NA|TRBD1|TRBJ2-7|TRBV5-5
TGTGCCAGCACCCGGACAGGGCACTACGAGCAGTACTTC
CASTRTGHYEQYF
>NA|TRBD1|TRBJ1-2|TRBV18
TGTGCCAGCTCACCTGGGACAGTTCAGATCTATGGCTACACCTTC
CASSPGTVQIYGYTF
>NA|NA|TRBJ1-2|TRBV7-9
TGTGCCAGCAGCCCCACGGAGGGCGGAAACTATGGCTACACCTTC
CASSPTEGGNYGYTF
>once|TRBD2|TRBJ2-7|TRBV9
TGTGCCAGCAGCTCCGGGACTAGCCCTCCCGAGCAGTACTTC
CASSSGTSPPEQYF
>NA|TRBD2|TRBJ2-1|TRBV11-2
TGTGCCAGCAGCCCTCAGCGGGAGGGCCCCCATGAGCAGTTCTTC
CASSPQREGPHEQFF
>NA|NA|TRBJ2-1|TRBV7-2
TGTGCCAGCGGTAGGGGAGAATACAATGAGCAGTTCTTC
CASGRGEYNEQFF
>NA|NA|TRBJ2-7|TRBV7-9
TGTGCCAGCAGCTGGATGGGAGGACAGAGCTCCTACGAGCAGTACTTC
CASSWMGGQSSYEQYF
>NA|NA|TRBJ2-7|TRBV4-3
TGCGCCAGCAGCCAAGGTAGACCGGGACATCCGTCCTACGAGCAGTACTTC
CASSQGRPGHPSYEQYF
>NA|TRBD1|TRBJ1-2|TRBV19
TGTGCCAGTACCTCGGGACAGGGCTATGGCTACACCTTC
CASTSGQGYGYTF
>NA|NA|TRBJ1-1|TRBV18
TGTGCCAGCTCATCCCAGGCGAACACTGAAGCTTTCTTT
CASSSQANTEAFF
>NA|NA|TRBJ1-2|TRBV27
TGTGCCAGCAGTTCGCTGGAGGTGGGCTATGGCTACACCTTC
CASSSLEVGYGYTF
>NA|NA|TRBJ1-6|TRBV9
TGTGCCAGCAGCTCGGAGGGGCCGGGGGCCGGTAATTCACCCCTCCACTTT
CASSSEGPGAGNSPLHF